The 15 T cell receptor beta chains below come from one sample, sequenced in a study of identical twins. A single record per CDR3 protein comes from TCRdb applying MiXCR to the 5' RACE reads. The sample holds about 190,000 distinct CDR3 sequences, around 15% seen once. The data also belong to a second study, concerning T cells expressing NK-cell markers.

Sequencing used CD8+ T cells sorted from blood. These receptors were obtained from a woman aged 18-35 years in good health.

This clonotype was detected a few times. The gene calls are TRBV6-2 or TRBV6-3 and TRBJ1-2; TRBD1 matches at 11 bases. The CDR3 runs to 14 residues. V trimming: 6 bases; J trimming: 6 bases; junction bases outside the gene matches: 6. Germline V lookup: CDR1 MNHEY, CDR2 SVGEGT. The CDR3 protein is CASRRRTGGDGYTF. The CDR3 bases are TGTGCCAGCAGGCGCAGGACAGGGGGCGATGGCTACACCTTC.

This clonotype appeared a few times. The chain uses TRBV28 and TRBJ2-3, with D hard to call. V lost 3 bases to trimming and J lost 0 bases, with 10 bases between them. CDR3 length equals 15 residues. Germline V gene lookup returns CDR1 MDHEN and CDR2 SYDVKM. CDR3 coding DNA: TGTGCCAGCAGTTTGTGGAAGACTAGCACAGATACGCAGTATTTT. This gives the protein CASSLWKTSTDTQYF. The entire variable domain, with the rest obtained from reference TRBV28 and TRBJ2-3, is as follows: DVKVTQSSRYLVKRTGEKVFLECVQDMDHENMFWYRQDPGLGLRLIYFSYDVKMKEKGDIPEGYSVSREKKERFSLILESASTNQTSMYLCASSLWKTSTDTQYFGPGTRLTVL.

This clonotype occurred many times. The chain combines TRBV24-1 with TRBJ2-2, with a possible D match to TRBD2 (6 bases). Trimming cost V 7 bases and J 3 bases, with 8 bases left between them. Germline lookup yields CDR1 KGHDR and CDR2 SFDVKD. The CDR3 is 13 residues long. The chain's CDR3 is CATRGGDTGELFF. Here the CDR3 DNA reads TGTGCCACCAGGGGAGGTGACACCGGGGAGCTGTTTTTT.

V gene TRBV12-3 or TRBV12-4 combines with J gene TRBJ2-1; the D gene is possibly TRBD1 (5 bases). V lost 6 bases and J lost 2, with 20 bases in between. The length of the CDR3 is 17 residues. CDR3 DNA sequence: TGTGCCAGCAGCCTGGTCGTGGGGCCTAGGCCCTACAATGAGCAGTTCTTC. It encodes CASSLVVGPRPYNEQFF.

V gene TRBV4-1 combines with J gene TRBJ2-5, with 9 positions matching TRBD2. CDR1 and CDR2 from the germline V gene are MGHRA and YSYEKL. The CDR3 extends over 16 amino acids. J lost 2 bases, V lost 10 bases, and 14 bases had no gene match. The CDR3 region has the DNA TGCGCCACCCCCCTAGACGCTAGCGGGGCGCAAGAGACCCAGTACTTC. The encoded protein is CATPLDASGAQETQYF.

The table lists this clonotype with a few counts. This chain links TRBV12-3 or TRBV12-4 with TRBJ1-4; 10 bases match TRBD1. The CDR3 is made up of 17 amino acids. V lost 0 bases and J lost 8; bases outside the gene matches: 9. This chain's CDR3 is CASSLARQGARKEKLFF. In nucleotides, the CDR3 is TGTGCCAGCAGTTTAGCTAGACAGGGGGCGCGGAAGGAAAAACTGTTTTTT.

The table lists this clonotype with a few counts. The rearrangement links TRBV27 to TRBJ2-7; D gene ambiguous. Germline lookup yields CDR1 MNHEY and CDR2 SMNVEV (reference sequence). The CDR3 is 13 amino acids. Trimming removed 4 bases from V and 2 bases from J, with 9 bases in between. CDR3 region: CASSYSSTYEQYF. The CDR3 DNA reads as TGTGCCAGCAGTTACTCGTCCACCTACGAGCAGTACTTC.

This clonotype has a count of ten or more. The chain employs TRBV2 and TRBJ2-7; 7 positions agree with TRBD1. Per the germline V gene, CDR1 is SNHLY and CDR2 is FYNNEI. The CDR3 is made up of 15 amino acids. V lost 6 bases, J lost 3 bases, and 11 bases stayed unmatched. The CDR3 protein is CASRSSTGALYEQYF. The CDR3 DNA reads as TGTGCCAGCAGATCAAGTACAGGGGCCCTCTACGAGCAGTACTTC.

The CDR3 coding sequence is TGTGCCACCAGCAGAGATTTGCGGGGGAACACCGGGGAGCTGTTTTTT. The encoded protein is CATSRDLRGNTGELFF. The rearrangement links TRBV15 to TRBJ2-2; D might be TRBD2 (6 bases). Trimming took off 0 bases at V and 1 base at J, with 9 bases between the two ends. There are 16 residues in the CDR3. The germline V gene has CDR1 LNHNV and CDR2 YYDKDF (reference sequence).

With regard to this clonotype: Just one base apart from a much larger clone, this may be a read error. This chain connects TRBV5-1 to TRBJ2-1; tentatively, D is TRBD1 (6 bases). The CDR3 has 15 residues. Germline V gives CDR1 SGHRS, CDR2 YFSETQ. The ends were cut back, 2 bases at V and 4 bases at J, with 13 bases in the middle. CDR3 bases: TGCGCCAGCAGCTTTGAAGGGGGTCCTTACAATGAGCAGTTCTTC. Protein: CASSFEGGPYNEQFF.

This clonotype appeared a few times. The CDR3 DNA reads TGCGCCAGCAGCCAAGATGGAATTAGCTCGAGCTCCTACAATGAGCAGTTCTTC. Translating it yields CASSQDGISSSSYNEQFF. This chain joins TRBV4-3 and TRBJ2-1; D gene ambiguous. Trimming cost V 0 bases and J 0 bases, with 15 bases left between them. The germline CDR1 and CDR2 sequences are LGHNA and YSLEER. The CDR3 runs to 18 residues.

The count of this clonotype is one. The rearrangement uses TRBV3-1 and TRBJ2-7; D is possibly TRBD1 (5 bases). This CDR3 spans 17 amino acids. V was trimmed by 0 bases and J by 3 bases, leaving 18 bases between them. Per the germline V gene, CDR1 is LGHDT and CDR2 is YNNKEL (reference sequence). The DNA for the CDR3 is TGTGCCAGCAGCCAAGAATCCGACAGTCAAGATTTCTACGAGCAGTACTTC. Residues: CASSQESDSQDFYEQYF.

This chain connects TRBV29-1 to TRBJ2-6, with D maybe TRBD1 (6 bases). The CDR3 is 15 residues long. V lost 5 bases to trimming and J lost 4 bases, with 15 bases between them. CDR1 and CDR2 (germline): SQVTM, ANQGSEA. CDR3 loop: CSVITRGSGANVLTF. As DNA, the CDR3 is TGCAGCGTTATCACCAGGGGTTCCGGGGCCAACGTCCTGACTTTC.

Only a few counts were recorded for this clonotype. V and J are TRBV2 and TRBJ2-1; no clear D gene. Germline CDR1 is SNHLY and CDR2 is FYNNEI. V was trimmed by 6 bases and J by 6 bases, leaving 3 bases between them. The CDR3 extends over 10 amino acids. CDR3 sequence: CASRVNEQFF. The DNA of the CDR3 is TGTGCCAGCAGGGTCAATGAGCAGTTCTTC.

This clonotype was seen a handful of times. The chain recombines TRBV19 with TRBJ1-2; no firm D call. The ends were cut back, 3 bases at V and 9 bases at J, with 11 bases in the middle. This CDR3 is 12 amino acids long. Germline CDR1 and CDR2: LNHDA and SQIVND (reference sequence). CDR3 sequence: CASSILGFRYTF. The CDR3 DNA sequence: TGTGCCAGTAGTATTCTGGGGTTTCGCTACACCTTC.